This T cell receptor beta chain was obtained from a study of CD8+CD57+ T cells in acquired aplastic anemia. This clonotype was recorded at least ten times. Germline trimming cut 6 bases from V and 1 base from J; bases unmatched to any gene: 5. In germline, CDR1 is ENHRY, CDR2 SYGVKD. The length of the CDR3 is 14 residues. Genomic DNA was employed as the template in profiling TCR beta VDJ and CDR3. Each CDR3 protein is one row after TCRdb ran MiXCR on the reads. The sample includes fewer than 250,000 distinct CDR3 sequences, approximately 45% of them seen just once. The authors sequenced patients whose flow cytometry had shown CD8+CD57+ cell expansion.

This rearrangement joins TRBV10-3 to TRBJ2-5; 7 bases align to TRBD2. The TCR comes from a human donor with aplastic anemia. Sequencing was performed on sorted CD4+, CD8+, or CD8+CD57+ T cells (not recorded which) from PBMCs. The CDR3 reads CAIRGGGPQETQYF. CDR3 sequence (DNA): TGTGCCATCAGGGGGGGGGGACCCCAAGAGACCCAGTACTTC.